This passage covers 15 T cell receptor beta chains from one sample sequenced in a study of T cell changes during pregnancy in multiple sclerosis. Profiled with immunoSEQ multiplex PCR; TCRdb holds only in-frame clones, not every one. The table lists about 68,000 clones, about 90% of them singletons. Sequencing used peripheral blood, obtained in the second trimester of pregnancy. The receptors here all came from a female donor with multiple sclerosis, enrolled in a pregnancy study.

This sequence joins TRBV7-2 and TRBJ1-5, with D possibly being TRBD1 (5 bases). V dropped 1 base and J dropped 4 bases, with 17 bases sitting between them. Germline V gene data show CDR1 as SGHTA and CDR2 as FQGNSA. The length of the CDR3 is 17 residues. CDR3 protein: CASSLGQGYGENQPQHF. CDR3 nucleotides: TGTGCCAGCAGCTTAGGGCAGGGTTATGGGGAAAATCAGCCCCAGCATTTT.

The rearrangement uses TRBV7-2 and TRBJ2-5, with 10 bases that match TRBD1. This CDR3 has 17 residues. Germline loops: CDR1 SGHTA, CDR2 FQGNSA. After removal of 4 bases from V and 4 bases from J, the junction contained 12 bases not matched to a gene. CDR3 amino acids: CASSSTPRTGGRETQYF. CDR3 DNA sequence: TGTGCCAGCAGCTCAACTCCGCGGACAGGGGGGCGAGAGACCCAGTACTTC.

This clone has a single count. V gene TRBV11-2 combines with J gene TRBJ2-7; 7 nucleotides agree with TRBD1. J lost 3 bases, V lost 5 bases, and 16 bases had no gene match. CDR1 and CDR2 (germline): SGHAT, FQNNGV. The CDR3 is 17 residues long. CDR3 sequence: CASSLPPGTALYYEQYF. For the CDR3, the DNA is TGTGCCAGCAGCCTCCCGCCCGGGACAGCTCTTTACTACGAGCAGTACTTC.

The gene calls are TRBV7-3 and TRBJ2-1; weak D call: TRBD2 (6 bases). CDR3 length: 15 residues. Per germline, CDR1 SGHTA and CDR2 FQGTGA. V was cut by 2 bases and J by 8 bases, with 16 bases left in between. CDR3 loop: CASSLGLPFPDEQFF. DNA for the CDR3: TGTGCCAGCAGCTTAGGACTACCTTTTCCTGATGAGCAGTTCTTC.

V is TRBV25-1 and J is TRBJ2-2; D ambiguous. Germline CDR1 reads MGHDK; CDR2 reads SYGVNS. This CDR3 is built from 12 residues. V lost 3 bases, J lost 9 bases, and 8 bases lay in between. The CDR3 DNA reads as TGTGCCAGCAGTGAGCTGGGCAGGGAGCTGTTTTTT. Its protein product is CASSELGRELFF.

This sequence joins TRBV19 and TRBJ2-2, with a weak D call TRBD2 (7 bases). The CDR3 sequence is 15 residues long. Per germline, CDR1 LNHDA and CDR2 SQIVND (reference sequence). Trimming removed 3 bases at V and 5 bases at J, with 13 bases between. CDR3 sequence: CASSIVGGGTGELFF. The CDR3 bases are TGTGCCAGTAGTATTGTAGGGGGGGGAACCGGGGAGCTGTTTTTT.

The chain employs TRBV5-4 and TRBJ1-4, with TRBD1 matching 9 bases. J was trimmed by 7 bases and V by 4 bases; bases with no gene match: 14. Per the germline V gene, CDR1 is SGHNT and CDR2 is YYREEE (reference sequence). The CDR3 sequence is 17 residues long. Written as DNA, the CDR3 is TGTGCCAGCAGCCAAGAAGAGGGGGGACAGGGCCGTGAAAAACTGTTTTTT. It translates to CASSQEEGGQGREKLFF.

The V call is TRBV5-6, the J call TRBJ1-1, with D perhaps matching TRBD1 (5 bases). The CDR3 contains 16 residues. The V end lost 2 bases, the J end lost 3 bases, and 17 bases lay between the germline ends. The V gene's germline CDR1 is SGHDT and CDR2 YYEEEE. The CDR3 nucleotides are TGTGCCAGCAGCTTTGGAGGGACCGGGGTTTACACTGAAGCTTTCTTT. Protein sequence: CASSFGGTGVYTEAFF.

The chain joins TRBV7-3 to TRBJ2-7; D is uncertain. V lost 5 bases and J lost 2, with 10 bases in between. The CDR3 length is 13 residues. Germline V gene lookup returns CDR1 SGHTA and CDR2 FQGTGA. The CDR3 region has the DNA TGTGCCAGCAGCCTCGAGCGAGCCTACGAGCAGTACTTC. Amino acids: CASSLERAYEQYF.

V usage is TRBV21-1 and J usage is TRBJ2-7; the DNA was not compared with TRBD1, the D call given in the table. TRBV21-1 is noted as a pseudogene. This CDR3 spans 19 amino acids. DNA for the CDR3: TGTGCCAGCATCCCACAAAATTCGGATATTCGGGACAGCCCCTACGAGCAGTACTTC. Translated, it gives CASIPQNSDIRDSPYEQYF.

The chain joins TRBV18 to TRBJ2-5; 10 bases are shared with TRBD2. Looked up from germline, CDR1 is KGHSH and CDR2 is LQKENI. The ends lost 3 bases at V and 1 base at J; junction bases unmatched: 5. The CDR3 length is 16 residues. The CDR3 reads CASSPTLAGGQETQYF. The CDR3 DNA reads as TGTGCCAGCTCACCCACCTTAGCGGGGGGCCAAGAGACCCAGTACTTC.

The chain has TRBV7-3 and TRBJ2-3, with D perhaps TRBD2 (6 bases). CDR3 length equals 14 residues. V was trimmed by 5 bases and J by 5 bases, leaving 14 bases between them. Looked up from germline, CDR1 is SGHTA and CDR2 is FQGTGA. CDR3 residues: CASSLSGGGDTQYF. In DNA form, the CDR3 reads TGTGCCAGCAGCCTTAGCGGCGGAGGAGATACGCAGTATTTT.

For the CDR3, the DNA is TGCAGTGCTAGCCAGGAGACCCAGTACTTC. Its translation: CSASQETQYF. The chain has TRBV20-1 and TRBJ2-5; D unresolved. The CDR3 runs to 10 residues. In germline, CDR1 is DFQATT, CDR2 SNEGSKA (reference sequence). V shed 3 bases and J shed 5 bases, with 4 bases lying between them.

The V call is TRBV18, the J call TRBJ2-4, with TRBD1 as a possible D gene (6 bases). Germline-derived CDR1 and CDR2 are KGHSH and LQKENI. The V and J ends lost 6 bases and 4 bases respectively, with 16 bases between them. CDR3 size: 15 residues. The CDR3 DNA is TGTGCCAGCTCCCGGAACCCAGGGGAGAAAAACATTCAGTACTTC. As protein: CASSRNPGEKNIQYF.

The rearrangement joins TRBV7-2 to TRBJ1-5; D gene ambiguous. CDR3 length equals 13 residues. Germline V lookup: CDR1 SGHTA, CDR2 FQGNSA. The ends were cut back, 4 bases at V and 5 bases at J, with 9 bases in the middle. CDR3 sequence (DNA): TGTGCCAGCAGCTATTTAGTAGATCAGCCCCAGCATTTT. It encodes CASSYLVDQPQHF. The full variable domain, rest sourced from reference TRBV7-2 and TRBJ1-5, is GAGVSQSPSNKVTEKGKDVELRCDPISGHTALYWYRQSLGQGLEFLIYFQGNSAPDKSGLPSDRFSAERTGGSVSTLTIQRTQQEDSAVYLCASSYLVDQPQHFGDGTRLSIL.